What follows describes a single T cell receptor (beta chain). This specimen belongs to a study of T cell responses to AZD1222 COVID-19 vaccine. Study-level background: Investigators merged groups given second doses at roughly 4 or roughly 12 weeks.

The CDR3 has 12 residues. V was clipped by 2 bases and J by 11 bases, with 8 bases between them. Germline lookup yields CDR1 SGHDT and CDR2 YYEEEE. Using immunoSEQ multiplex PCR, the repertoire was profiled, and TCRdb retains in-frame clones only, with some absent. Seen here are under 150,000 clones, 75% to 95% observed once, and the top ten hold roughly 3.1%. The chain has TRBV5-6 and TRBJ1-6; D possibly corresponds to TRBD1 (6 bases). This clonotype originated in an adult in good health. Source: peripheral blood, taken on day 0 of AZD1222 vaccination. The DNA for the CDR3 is TGTGCCAGCAGCTTAGGGGGAGCACCCCTCCACTTT. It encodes CASSLGGAPLHF.